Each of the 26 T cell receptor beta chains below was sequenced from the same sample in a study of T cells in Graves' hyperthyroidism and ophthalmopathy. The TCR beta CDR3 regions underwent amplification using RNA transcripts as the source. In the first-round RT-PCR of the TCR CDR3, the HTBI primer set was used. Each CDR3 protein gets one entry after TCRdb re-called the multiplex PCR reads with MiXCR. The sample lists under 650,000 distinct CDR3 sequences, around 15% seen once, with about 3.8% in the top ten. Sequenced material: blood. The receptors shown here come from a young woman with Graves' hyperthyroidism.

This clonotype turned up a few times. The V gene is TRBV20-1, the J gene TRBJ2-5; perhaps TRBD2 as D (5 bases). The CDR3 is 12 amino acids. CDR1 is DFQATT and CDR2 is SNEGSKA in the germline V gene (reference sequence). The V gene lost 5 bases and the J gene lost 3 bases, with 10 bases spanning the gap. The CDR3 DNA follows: TGCAGTGCTTCGAGCGGAGAAGAGACCCAGTACTTC. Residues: CSASSGEETQYF.

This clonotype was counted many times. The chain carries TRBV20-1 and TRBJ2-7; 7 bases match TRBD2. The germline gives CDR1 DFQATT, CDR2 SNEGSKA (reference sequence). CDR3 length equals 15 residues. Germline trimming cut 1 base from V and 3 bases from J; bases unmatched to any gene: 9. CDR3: CSARAGTSAYYEQYF. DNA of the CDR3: TGCAGTGCTAGAGCTGGAACTAGCGCCTACTACGAGCAGTACTTC.

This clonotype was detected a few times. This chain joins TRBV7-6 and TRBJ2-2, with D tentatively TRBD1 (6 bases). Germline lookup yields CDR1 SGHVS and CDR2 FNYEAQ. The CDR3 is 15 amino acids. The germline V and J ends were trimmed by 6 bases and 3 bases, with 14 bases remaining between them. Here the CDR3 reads CASSLGTIYTGELFF. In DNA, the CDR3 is TGTGCCAGCAGTCTTGGGACAATTTACACCGGGGAGCTGTTTTTT.

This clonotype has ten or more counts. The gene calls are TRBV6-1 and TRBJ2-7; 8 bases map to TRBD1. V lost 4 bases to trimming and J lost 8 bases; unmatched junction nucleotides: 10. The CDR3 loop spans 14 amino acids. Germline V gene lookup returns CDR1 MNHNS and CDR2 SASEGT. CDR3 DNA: TGTGCCAGCAGTGTCGATGACAGGGGCTTACAGCAGTACTTC. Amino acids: CASSVDDRGLQQYF.

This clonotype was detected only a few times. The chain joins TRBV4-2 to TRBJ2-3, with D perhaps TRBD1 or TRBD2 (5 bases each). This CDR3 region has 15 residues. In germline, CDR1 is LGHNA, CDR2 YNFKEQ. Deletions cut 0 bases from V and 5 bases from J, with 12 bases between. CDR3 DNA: TGTGCCAGCAGCCAAGAATGGGACGAGATAGATACGCAGTATTTT. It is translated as CASSQEWDEIDTQYF.

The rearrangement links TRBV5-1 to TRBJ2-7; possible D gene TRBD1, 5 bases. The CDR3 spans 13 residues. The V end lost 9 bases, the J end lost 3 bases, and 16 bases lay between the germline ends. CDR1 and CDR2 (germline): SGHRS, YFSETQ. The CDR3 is CATRDLDSYEQYF. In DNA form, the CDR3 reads TGCGCCACCCGCGACCTAGACAGCTACGAGCAGTACTTC.

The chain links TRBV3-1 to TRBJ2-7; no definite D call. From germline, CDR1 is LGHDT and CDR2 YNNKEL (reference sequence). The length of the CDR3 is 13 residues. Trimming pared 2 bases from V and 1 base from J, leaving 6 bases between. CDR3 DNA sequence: TGTGCCAGCAGCCAACGTCCTTCCTACGAGCAGTACTTC. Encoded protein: CASSQRPSYEQYF.

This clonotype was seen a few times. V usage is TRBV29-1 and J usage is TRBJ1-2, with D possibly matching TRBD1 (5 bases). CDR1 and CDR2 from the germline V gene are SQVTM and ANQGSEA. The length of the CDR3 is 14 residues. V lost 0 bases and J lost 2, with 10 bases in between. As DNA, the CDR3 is TGCAGCGTTGAAGACGGGGCTCGGAACTATGGCTACACCTTC. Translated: CSVEDGARNYGYTF.

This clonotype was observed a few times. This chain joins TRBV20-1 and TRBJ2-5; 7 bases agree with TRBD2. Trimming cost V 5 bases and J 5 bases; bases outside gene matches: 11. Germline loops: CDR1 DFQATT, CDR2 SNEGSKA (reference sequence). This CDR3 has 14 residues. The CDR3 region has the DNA TGCAGTGCTGGCGGGCGGGGGAATCCGGAGACCCAGTACTTC. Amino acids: CSAGGRGNPETQYF.

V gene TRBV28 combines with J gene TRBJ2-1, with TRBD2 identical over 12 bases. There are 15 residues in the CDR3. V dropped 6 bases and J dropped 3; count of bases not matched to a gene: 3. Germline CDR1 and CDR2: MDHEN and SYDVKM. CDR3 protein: CASRLTSGSYNEQFF. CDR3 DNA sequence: TGTGCCAGCAGATTGACTAGCGGGAGCTACAATGAGCAGTTCTTC.

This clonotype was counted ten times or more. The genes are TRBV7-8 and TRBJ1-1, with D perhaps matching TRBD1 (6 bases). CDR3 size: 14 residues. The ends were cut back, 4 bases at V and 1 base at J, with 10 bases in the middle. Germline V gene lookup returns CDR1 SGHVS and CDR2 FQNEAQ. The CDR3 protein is CASSSGQWNTEAFF. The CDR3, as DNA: TGTGCCAGCAGCTCGGGACAATGGAACACTGAAGCTTTCTTT.

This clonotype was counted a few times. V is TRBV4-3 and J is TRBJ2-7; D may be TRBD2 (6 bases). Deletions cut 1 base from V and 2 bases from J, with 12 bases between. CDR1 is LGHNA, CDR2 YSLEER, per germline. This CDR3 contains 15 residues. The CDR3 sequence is CASSQGRDGTYEQYF. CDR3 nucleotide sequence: TGCGCCAGCAGCCAAGGGAGGGACGGTACCTACGAGCAGTACTTC.

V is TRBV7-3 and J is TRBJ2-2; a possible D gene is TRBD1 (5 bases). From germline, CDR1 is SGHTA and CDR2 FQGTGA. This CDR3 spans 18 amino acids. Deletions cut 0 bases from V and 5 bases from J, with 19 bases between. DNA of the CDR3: TGTGCCAGCAGCTTAACATTAGACAGATTCCTGAGGACCGGGGAGCTGTTTTTT. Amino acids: CASSLTLDRFLRTGELFF.

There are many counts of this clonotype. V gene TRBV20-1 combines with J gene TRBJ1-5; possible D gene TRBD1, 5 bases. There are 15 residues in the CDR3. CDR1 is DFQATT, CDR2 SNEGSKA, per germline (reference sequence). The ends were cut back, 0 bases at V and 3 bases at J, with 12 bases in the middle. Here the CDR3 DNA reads TGCAGTGCTAGAGACAGGGAAAGAAACAATCAGCCCCAGCATTTT. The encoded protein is CSARDRERNNQPQHF.

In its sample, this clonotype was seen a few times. The CDR3 region is CASSVATGLEQYF. The CDR3, as DNA: TGTGCCAGCAGCGTAGCTACGGGGCTCGAGCAGTACTTC. This chain uses TRBV9 with TRBJ2-7; D may match TRBD1 or TRBD2 (5 bases each). The V gene's germline CDR1 is SGDLS and CDR2 YYNGEE. V was trimmed by 0 bases and J by 6 bases, leaving 10 bases between them. The CDR3 consists of 13 residues. The whole variable domain, remainder taken from reference TRBV9 and TRBJ2-7, is DSGVTQTPKHLITATGQRVTLRCSPRSGDLSVYWYQQSLDQGLQFLIQYYNGEERAKGNILERFSAQQFPDLHSELNLSSLELGDSALYFCASSVATGLEQYFGPGTRLTVT.

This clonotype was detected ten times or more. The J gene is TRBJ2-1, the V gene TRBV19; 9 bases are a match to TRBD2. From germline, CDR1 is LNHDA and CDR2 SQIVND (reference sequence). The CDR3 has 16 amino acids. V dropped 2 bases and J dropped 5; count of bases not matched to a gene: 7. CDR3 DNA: TGTGCCAGTAGTATATTACGCGGGAGGGGGAACAATGAGCAGTTCTTC. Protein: CASSILRGRGNNEQFF. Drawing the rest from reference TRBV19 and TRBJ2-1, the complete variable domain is DGGITQSPKYLFRKEGQNVTLSCEQNLNHDAMYWYRQDPGQGLRLIYYSQIVNDFQKGDIAEGYSVSREKKESFPLTVTSAQKNPTAFYLCASSILRGRGNNEQFFGPGTRLTVL.

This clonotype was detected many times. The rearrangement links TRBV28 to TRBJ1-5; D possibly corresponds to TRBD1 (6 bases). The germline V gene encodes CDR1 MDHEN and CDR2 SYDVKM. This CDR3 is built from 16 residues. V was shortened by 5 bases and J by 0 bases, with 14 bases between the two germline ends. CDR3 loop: CASSPRTAASNQPQHF. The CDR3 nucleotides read TGTGCCAGCAGTCCTCGGACAGCCGCTAGCAATCAGCCCCAGCATTTT.

The CDR3 here is CASSFGPSNTGELFF. The CDR3, as DNA: TGTGCCAGCAGCTTTGGGCCATCGAACACCGGGGAGCTGTTTTTT. The chain is built from TRBV7-9 and TRBJ2-2; D is unclear. This CDR3 is 15 amino acids long. Trimming took off 3 bases at V and 0 bases at J, with 8 bases between the two ends. Germline V CDR1 and CDR2: SEHNR, FQNEAQ (reference sequence).

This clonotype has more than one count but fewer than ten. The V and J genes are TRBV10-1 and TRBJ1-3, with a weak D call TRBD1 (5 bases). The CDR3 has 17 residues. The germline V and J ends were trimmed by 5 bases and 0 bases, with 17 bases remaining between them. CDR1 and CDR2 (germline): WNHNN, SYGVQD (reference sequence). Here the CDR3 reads CASSRSGTPSSGNTIYF. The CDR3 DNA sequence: TGCGCCAGCAGTCGTTCCGGGACTCCGAGCTCTGGAAACACCATATATTTT.

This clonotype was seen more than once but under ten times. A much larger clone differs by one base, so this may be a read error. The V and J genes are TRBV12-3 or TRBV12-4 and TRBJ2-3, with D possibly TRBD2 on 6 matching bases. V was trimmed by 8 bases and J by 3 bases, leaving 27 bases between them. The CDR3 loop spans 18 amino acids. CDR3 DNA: TGTGCCAGCCTCGAAGTTAGCGGCACCCTCTCGCGAACAGATACGCAGTATTTT. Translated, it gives CASLEVSGTLSRTDTQYF.

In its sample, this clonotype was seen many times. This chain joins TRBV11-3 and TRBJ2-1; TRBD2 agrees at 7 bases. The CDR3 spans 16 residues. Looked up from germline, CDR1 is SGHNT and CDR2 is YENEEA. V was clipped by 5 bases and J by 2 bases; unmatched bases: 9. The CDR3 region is CASSEGLREAYNEQFF. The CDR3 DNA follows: TGTGCCAGCAGCGAGGGGTTACGGGAGGCCTACAATGAGCAGTTCTTC.

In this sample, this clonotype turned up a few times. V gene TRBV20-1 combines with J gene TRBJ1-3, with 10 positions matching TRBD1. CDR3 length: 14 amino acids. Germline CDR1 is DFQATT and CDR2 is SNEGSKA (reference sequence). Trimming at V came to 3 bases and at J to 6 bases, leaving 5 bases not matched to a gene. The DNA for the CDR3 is TGCAGTGCTAGCCAAGGGACAGGGGCAAACACCATATATTTT. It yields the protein CSASQGTGANTIYF.

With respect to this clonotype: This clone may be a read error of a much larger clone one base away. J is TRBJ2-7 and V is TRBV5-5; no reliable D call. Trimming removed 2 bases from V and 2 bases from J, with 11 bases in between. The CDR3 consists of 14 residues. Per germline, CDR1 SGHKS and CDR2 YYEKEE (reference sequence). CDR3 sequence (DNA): TGTGCCAGCAGCTTACAGCATAAAGCCTACGAGCAGTACTTC. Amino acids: CASSLQHKAYEQYF.

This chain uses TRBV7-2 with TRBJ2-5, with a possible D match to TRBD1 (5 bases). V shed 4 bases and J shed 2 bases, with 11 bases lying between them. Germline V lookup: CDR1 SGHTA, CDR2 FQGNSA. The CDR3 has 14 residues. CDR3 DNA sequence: TGTGCCAGCAGCTCAGGGCCGGGTCAAGAGACCCAGTACTTC. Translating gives CASSSGPGQETQYF.

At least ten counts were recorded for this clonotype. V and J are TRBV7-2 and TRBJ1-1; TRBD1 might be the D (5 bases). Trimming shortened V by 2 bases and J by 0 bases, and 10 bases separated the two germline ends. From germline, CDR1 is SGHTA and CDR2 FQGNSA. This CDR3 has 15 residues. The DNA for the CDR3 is TGTGCCAGCAGCTTATATCGGACACTGAACACTGAAGCTTTCTTT. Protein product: CASSLYRTLNTEAFF.

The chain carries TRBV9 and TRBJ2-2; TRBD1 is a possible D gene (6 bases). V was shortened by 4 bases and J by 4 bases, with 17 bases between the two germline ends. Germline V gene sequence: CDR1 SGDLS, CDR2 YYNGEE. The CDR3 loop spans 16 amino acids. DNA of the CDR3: TGTGCCAGCAGCCTACGCCGGGACATAGTCACCGGGGAGCTGTTTTTT. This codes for CASSLRRDIVTGELFF. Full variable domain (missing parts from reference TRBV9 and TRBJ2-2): DSGVTQTPKHLITATGQRVTLRCSPRSGDLSVYWYQQSLDQGLQFLIQYYNGEERAKGNILERFSAQQFPDLHSELNLSSLELGDSALYFCASSLRRDIVTGELFFGEGSRLTVL.